The next 14 T cell receptor beta chains were all read from a single sample in a study of shared clonotypes between healthy human individuals. Some clones are missing from TCRdb's copy, which holds only in-frame ones; the method was immunoSEQ multiplex PCR. The sample holds a few hundred thousand clones, about nine tenths seen once. The sequenced sample consisted of memory CD8+ T cells sorted from blood. The subset is: CD45RO+ cells pooled with CCR7-negative TemRA cells. Source of these receptors: a man between 18 and 35 years old in good health.

V usage is TRBV7-9 and J usage is TRBJ2-5; D may be TRBD1 or TRBD2 (5 bases each). Germline CDR1 reads SEHNR; CDR2 reads FQNEAQ (reference sequence). The V end was cut by 2 bases, the J end by 3 bases, with 16 bases between. This CDR3 is 16 amino acids long. This CDR3 is CASSLRDPRGKETQYF. CDR3 DNA: TGTGCCAGCAGCTTAAGGGACCCCCGAGGGAAAGAGACCCAGTACTTC.

The rearrangement joins TRBV4-3 to TRBJ2-2, with D perhaps TRBD2 (5 bases). The CDR3 sequence is 15 residues long. Looked up from germline, CDR1 is LGHNA and CDR2 is YSLEER. Trimming left V 4 bases short and J 3 bases short, with 12 bases between. CDR3 loop: CASSPYGMDTGELFF. The CDR3 DNA reads TGCGCCAGCAGCCCGTACGGGATGGACACCGGGGAGCTGTTTTTT.

This chain uses TRBV5-6 with TRBJ2-7, with D unresolved. CDR3 length: 14 residues. With 0 bases removed from V and 0 bases from J, the gap between germline ends came to 7 bases. CDR1 is SGHDT, CDR2 YYEEEE, per germline. DNA for the CDR3: TGTGCCAGCAGCTTGGAAAGGGACTCCTACGAGCAGTACTTC. As protein: CASSLERDSYEQYF.

This clone turned up a few times. The rearrangement uses TRBV5-8 and TRBJ1-5; D unresolved. The CDR3 totals 16 residues. Germline CDR1 is SGHTS and CDR2 is YDEGEE. V lost 1 base and J lost 3, with 14 bases in between. The CDR3 spells CASSLWSGLSNQPQHF. The CDR3 DNA follows: TGTGCCAGCAGCTTGTGGTCAGGCCTATCCAATCAGCCCCAGCATTTT. The variable domain in full, with the rest retrieved from reference TRBV5-8 and TRBJ1-5, is EAGVTQSPTHLIKTRGQQATLRCSPISGHTSVYWYQQALGLGLQFLLWYDEGEERNRGNFPPRFSGRQFPNYSSELNVNALELEDSALYLCASSLWSGLSNQPQHFGDGTRLSIL.

This rearrangement joins TRBV9 to TRBJ1-2; no definite D call. This CDR3 is 16 amino acids long. Germline V lookup: CDR1 SGDLS, CDR2 YYNGEE. V was pared by 0 bases and J by 6 bases, with 18 bases between. Written as DNA, the CDR3 is TGTGCCAGCAGCGTAGCTGGGCCCAGAAATCGGAATGGCTACACCTTC. Translated: CASSVAGPRNRNGYTF. Full variable domain (missing parts from reference TRBV9 and TRBJ1-2): DSGVTQTPKHLITATGQRVTLRCSPRSGDLSVYWYQQSLDQGLQFLIQYYNGEERAKGNILERFSAQQFPDLHSELNLSSLELGDSALYFCASSVAGPRNRNGYTFGSGTRLTVV.

This chain links TRBV30 with TRBJ2-7, with 7 nucleotides matching TRBD1. The CDR3 extends over 13 amino acids. Germline loops: CDR1 GTSNPN, CDR2 SVGIG (reference sequence). With V trimmed by 6 bases and J by 2 bases, 7 bases remained unmatched. CDR3 DNA: TGTGCCTGCTGGACAGGATCTACCTACGAGCAGTACTTC. This codes for CACWTGSTYEQYF.

The chain links TRBV15 to TRBJ2-5; 9 positions match TRBD2. Germline CDR1 reads LNHNV; CDR2 reads YYDKDF (reference sequence). This CDR3 comprises 17 residues. V dropped 0 bases and J dropped 4; count of bases not matched to a gene: 9. The CDR3 DNA is TGTGCCACCAGCAGAGATAGTGGCGGGAGGGCCGGAGAGACCCAGTACTTC. Translated: CATSRDSGGRAGETQYF.

This chain connects TRBV7-8 to TRBJ2-7, with TRBD1 identical over 7 bases. Germline V gene lookup returns CDR1 SGHVS and CDR2 FQNEAQ. The CDR3 is 16 residues long. Germline trimming cut 5 bases from V and 3 bases from J; bases unmatched to any gene: 13. The DNA for the CDR3 is TGTGCCAGCAGCCCCGGGACAGTCAGTTTTGACTACGAGCAGTACTTC. Translating it yields CASSPGTVSFDYEQYF.

The chain couples TRBV10-3 to TRBJ2-5; weak D call: TRBD1 (5 bases). V lost 2 bases and J 1 base, leaving 8 bases between the germline ends. This CDR3 spans 14 amino acids. CDR1 is ENHRY and CDR2 is SYGVKD in the germline V gene. For the CDR3, the DNA is TGTGCCATCAGTGAGCCCCAGGGCCAAGAGACCCAGTACTTC. It translates to CAISEPQGQETQYF.

The chain combines TRBV14 with TRBJ1-1; D gene uncertain. The CDR3 covers 13 residues. V lost 0 bases to trimming and J lost 11 bases, with 13 bases between them. Per the germline V gene, CDR1 is SGHDN and CDR2 is FVKESK. The CDR3 nucleotides read TGTGCCAGCAGCCAAGATTCCTTGAAACGTGCTTTCTTT. Translation: CASSQDSLKRAFF. The entire variable domain, with the rest obtained from reference TRBV14 and TRBJ1-1, is as follows: EAGVTQFPSHSVIEKGQTVTLRCDPISGHDNLYWYRRVMGKEIKFLLHFVKESKQDESGMPNNRFLAERTGGTYSTLKVQPAELEDSGVYFCASSQDSLKRAFFGQGTRLTVV.

This chain connects TRBV27 to TRBJ1-5; TRBD1 aligns across 8 bases. The CDR3 covers 15 residues. The trim removed 3 bases at V and 4 bases at J, leaving 5 bases unmatched. Per the germline V gene, CDR1 is MNHEY and CDR2 is SMNVEV (reference sequence). The chain's CDR3 is CASSFGTGLNQPQHF. The CDR3 nucleotides are TGTGCCAGCAGTTTTGGGACAGGATTAAATCAGCCCCAGCATTTT.

The genes are TRBV4-1 and TRBJ1-6; 8 bases fit TRBD1. Per germline, CDR1 MGHRA and CDR2 YSYEKL. J gave up 7 bases and V 5 bases, and 7 bases lay outside the gene matches. There are 15 residues in the CDR3. DNA of the CDR3: TGCGCCAGCAGCTTTCGGGGACAGGAAAATTCACCCCTCCACTTT. This gives the protein CASSFRGQENSPLHF.

The rearrangement uses TRBV18 and TRBJ2-7, with a possible D match to TRBD1 (6 bases). The CDR3 runs to 15 residues. Germline loops: CDR1 KGHSH, CDR2 LQKENI. Between the trimmed V and J ends, which lost 6 bases and 1 base, there was a span of 16 bases. This CDR3 is CASSSLRDTSYEQYF. Here the CDR3 DNA reads TGTGCCAGCTCGTCCCTCCGGGACACTTCCTACGAGCAGTACTTC.

The genes are TRBV13 and TRBJ2-7; weak D call: TRBD1 (6 bases). The germline CDR1 and CDR2 sequences are PRHDT and FYEKMQ (reference sequence). The CDR3 sequence is 15 residues long. V dropped 1 base and J dropped 2 bases, with 12 bases sitting between them. CDR3 nucleotide sequence: TGTGCCAGCAGCTTAGAAGGGACAAGTCCCTACGAGCAGTACTTC. Its translation: CASSLEGTSPYEQYF.